This is a list of T cell receptor beta chains from one sample in a study of tumor and adjacent non-tumor tissue in lung cancer. TCRdb called the multiplex PCR reads again in MiXCR, with one record for every CDR3 protein. The sample lists about 76,000 distinct CDR3 sequences, less than 75% occurring once. What was sequenced was lung tumor tissue. The receptors come from an older woman with non-small cell lung cancer. The CDR3 runs from the conserved cysteine through the conserved F or W. Each record gives: D gene, V gene, clone size, J gene, CDR3 length, CDR3 DNA, CDR3 protein. D genes are given only for firm matches. Not all rows give a size; the values are once, few, many and, for expanded clones, a class.

D: .
V: TRBV20-1
size: .
J: TRBJ1-6
length: 16
DNA: TGCAGTGCTAGAAGTTTTAGGGCGACTGATAGTTCACCCATCCACTTT
CDR3: CSARSFRATDSSPIHF

D: .
V: TRBV6-6
size: .
J: TRBJ2-1
length: 16
DNA: TGTGCCAGCAGAGACTCTACTAGCAGGAGGACCGGGGAGCAGTTATTC
CDR3: CASRDSTSRRTGEQLF

D: TRBD2
V: TRBV7-9
size: few
J: TRBJ2-1
length: 15
DNA: TGTGCCAGCCTGGGACTAGCGGGCTCCTACAATGAGCAGTTCTTC
CDR3: CASLGLAGSYNEQFF

D: TRBD2
V: TRBV4-2
size: .
J: TRBJ2-1
length: 17
DNA: TGCGCCAGCAGCCAAGATGCTAGCGGAAGCTCCTACAATGAGCAGCTCTTC
CDR3: CASSQDASGSSYNEQLF

D: .
V: TRBV24-1
size: many
J: TRBJ2-3
length: 18
DNA: TGTGCCACCAGTGGGGGCTGGGACACTAGTATTGGCACAGATACGCAGTATTTT
CDR3: CATSGGWDTSIGTDTQYF

D: .
V: TRBV20-1
size: many
J: TRBJ1-1
length: 13
DNA: TGCAGTGCTAAACCAGATACAAACACTGAAGCTTTCTTT
CDR3: CSAKPDTNTEAFF

D: .
V: TRBV4-2
size: once
J: TRBJ2-1
length: 18
DNA: TGTGCAAGCAGCCATGATCGACTAGAGCGGAGCTCCTACAATGAGCAGTTCTTC
CDR3: CASSHDRLERSSYNEQFF

D: .
V: TRBV10-1
size: .
J: TRBJ1-1
length: 13
DNA: TGCGCCAGCAATGAGTCGGGGAGGACTCAAGCTTTCTTT
CDR3: CASNESGRTQAFF

D: TRBD1
V: TRBV28
size: many
J: TRBJ1-4
length: 14
DNA: TGTGCCAGCACCAAGCAACAGGGGAATGAAAAACTGTTTTTT
CDR3: CASTKQQGNEKLFF

D: TRBD1
V: TRBV6-6
size: many
J: TRBJ2-7
length: 13
DNA: TGTGCCACCCAATTACAGGGGGCGTACGAGCAGTACTTC
CDR3: CATQLQGAYEQYF

D: TRBD1
V: TRBV11-3
size: .
J: TRBJ2-1
length: 15
DNA: TGTACCAGCAGCCCTGACGACAGGGAATACAATGAGCAGTTCTTC
CDR3: CTSSPDDREYNEQFF

D: .
V: TRBV6-6
size: many
J: TRBJ1-2
length: 17
DNA: TGTGCCAGCAGTTACTCAATCGGAACGCGAGGGGGTAATGGCTACACCTTC
CDR3: CASSYSIGTRGGNGYTF

D: .
V: TRBV11-2
size: .
J: TRBJ2-2
length: 17
DNA: TGTGCCAGCAGCTTACATGGGCGTGGGAGCCGAACCGGGGAGCTGTTTTTT
CDR3: CASSLHGRGSRTGELFF

D: .
V: TRBV6-7
size: .
J: TRBJ1-5
length: 15
DNA: TGTGCCAGCAGCTACGACGGTGATAGTAATCAGCCCCAGCATTTT
CDR3: CASSYDGDSNQPQHF

D: .
V: TRBV5-4
size: .
J: TRBJ2-5
length: 12
DNA: TGTGCCAGCGGCCGGGACCCTGGGACCCAGTACTTC
CDR3: CASGRDPGTQYF

D: .
V: TRBV11-2
size: many
J: TRBJ1-1
length: 12
DNA: TGTGCCAGCAGCCCTTGGGACACTGAAGCTTTCTTT
CDR3: CASSPWDTEAFF

D: TRBD1
V: TRBV9
size: .
J: TRBJ2-3
length: 16
DNA: TGTGCCAGCAGCGTAGAAGACAGGGATTACACAGATACGCAGTATTTT
CDR3: CASSVEDRDYTDTQYF

D: TRBD2
V: TRBV4-2
size: .
J: TRBJ2-3
length: 16
DNA: TGTGTCAGCAGCCGAGATTCACTAGCGGCCTCCGATACGCAGTATTTT
CDR3: CVSSRDSLAASDTQYF

D: .
V: TRBV29-1
size: .
J: TRBJ2-6
length: 15
DNA: .
CDR3: CNVSGWGTGANVLAF

D: .
V: TRBV7-8
size: .
J: TRBJ2-2
length: 17
DNA: TGTGCCAGCAGCTTAGTATCTGCTAGCAGGAACACCGGGGAGCTGTTTTTT
CDR3: CASSLVSASRNTGELFF

D: .
V: TRBV10-3
size: many
J: TRBJ2-1
length: 13
DNA: TGTGCCATCAGTGAGGCGGGCCACAATGAGCAGTTCTTC
CDR3: CAISEAGHNEQFF

D: TRBD1
V: TRBV7-8
size: many
J: TRBJ2-7
length: 13
DNA: TGTGCCAGCAGCTTGAGACAGGGTTACGAGCAGTACTTC
CDR3: CASSLRQGYEQYF

D: TRBD1
V: TRBV7-9
size: .
J: TRBJ2-3
length: 16
DNA: TGTGCCAGCCGCTCCCTGAGGGGACAGTCCACAGATACACAGTATTTT
CDR3: CASRSLRGQSTDTQYF

D: .
V: TRBV10-2
size: .
J: TRBJ1-1
length: 12
DNA: TGCACCAACCTCCGACAGAACACTGAAGCTTTCTTT
CDR3: CTNLRQNTEAFF